This record concerns one TCR beta chain sequence. As yet, its antigen is unknown. The data originate from a study of shared clonotypes between healthy human individuals. Overall study findings and caveats: The researchers took only blood, and tissue repertoires probably look different. Unshared clonotypes carried lower generation probabilities than those common to all four donors. Although depth was large, rarefaction showed that sequencing of the sorted subsets was incomplete.

The germline V gene has CDR1 SNHLY and CDR2 FYNNEI. This CDR3 has 15 residues. V shed 3 bases and J shed 1 base, with 9 bases lying between them. Only CD45RO-negative cells positively selected for CCR7 counted as naive CD8 cells, so terminally differentiated effector memory CD45RA+ cells were excluded. TCRdb's table, derived via immunoSEQ multiplex PCR, lists solely in-frame clones and lacks some. The sample has nearly 2 million clones; about 95% are singletons. Sequenced sample: naive CD8+ T cells sorted from blood. This receptor was identified in a man aged 18 to 35 in good health. The chain is built from TRBV2 and TRBJ2-2; D unclear. In DNA form, the CDR3 reads TGTGCCAGCAGTGACTGGGAAGGGAACACCGGGGAGCTGTTTTTT. This sequence encodes CASSDWEGNTGELFF.